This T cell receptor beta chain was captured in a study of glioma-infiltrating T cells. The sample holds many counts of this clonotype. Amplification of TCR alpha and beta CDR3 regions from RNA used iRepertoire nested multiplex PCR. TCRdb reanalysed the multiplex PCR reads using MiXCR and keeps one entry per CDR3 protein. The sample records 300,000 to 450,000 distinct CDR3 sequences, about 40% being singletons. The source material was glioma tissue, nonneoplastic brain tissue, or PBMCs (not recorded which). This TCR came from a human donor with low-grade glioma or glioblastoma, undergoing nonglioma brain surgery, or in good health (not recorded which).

The CDR3 reads CATSRGLPNTDTQYF. Written as DNA, the CDR3 is TGTGCCACCAGCAGAGGACTCCCCAACACAGATACGCAGTATTTT. The rearrangement uses TRBV15 and TRBJ2-3; D is unresolved. Trimming removed 1 base from V and 2 bases from J, with 10 bases in between. Germline CDR1 and CDR2: LNHNV and YYDKDF (reference sequence). This CDR3 is built from 15 residues.